This T cell receptor (beta chain) was obtained from a study of T cells after yellow fever vaccination (dated by TCRdb to between 2017 and 2020). Regarding the study in general: The SMART-Seq v4 Ultra Low Input RNA kit was used to prepare libraries from fractions with low cell numbers. Two healthy male donors made up the cohort, one aged 18 to 29 years and the other aged 30 to 40 years. Bulk PBMC replicates and cell subsets were isolated from blood drawn at multiple timepoints before and after both primary and secondary immunization. To follow T-cell clones before and after both primary and booster YFV17D yellow fever vaccination, bulk TCR alpha and beta repertoires underwent longitudinal sequencing.

CDR1 and CDR2, per the germline V gene, are SGDLS and YYNGEE. The CDR3 covers 14 residues, taking in both the cysteine and the phenylalanine. Only the CDR3 portion is preserved as DNA: 42 bases, with reading frame beginning at the first base. V sheds 4 bases and J sheds 9 bases, leaving 17 bases between their ends. TCR cDNA was made using 5'RACE template switching, a step that added a universal primer site and unique molecular identifiers. Priming of cDNA synthesis was performed from both the TCR alpha and TCR beta constant segments. Library amplification used two PCR steps, and the second PCR step added sample barcodes and sequencing adapters. Sequencing of libraries was done on Illumina HiSeq 2500 (2x100 bp) or NovaSeq (2x150 bp). The study's processing was this. Demultiplexing of reads and collapsing into UMI consensus sequences were performed with MIGEC, and V(D)J alignment was carried out with MiXCR. Vaccine-responding clonotypes were defined with edgeR using replicate PBMC samples, requiring FDR below 0.01 and a log2 fold change above 5 up to day 15. Each bulk clonotype received a CD4 or CD8 identity based on whether the sequenced CD4 or CD8 repertoire contained that clonotype at higher abundance. TCRdb cleaned the public reads at Q25 with fastp, built clones with MiXCR and kept in-frame beta chains. Rows merge per CDR3 protein into single entries with the most common DNA and genes. Here the V and J calls rest on TCRdb's processing, not on the authors' analysis. The table for this sample lists 510,000 or so distinct CDR3 sequences; under 25% of them were counted only once. The ten largest account for roughly 13% of the sample.

This clonotype was counted a few times. Its target antigen remains unknown. Base qualities are missing; no much larger clone stands one base away. The treatment or condition label for this specimen denotes: live attenuated yellow fever vaccine strain. Two biological replicates of bulk PBMCs were collected at each blood-draw timepoint. A standard Ficoll-Paque protocol was used to isolate PBMCs from peripheral blood. TriZol was used to extract RNA from bulk PBMCs, CD4 and CD8 fractions, and dextramer-positive and dextramer-negative fractions. Study-wide conclusions, independent of this receptor: A small share of clonotypes was detected in both CD4 and CD8 compartments, with the overlap likely arising from convergent recombination. The study included only two donors, which limits how far the findings can be generalized. Computational filtering was needed because FACS-sorted repertoires could contain abundant contaminating clonotypes from the bulk population. Compared with the primary T-cell response, the secondary T-cell response was faster but weaker, reaching its peak on day 5 rather than on day 15. Most clones expanded after primary vaccination (around 96% of CD4 and 88% of CD8) were re-detected after the booster, suggesting that broad memory maintenance occurred.

This TCR came from a man aged 25-45 years who received the YFV17D yellow fever vaccine. The V and J segments used are TRBV9 and TRBJ2-1; perhaps TRBD1 is the D gene, with 5 bases matching. Sequenced here: PBMCs, sampled 15 days after the yellow fever booster vaccination. The CDR3 sequence is CASSQGLPRSEQFF. DNA sequence: TGTGCCAGCAGCCAGGGTCTCCCGAGGAGTGAGCAGTTCTTC.